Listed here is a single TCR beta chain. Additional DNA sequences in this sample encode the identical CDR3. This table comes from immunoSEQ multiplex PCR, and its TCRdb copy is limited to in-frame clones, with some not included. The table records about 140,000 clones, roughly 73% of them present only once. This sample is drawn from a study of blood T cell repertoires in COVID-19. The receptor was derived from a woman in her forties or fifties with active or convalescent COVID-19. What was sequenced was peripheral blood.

CDR3 nucleotide sequence: TGTGCCAGCAGTTTACGGGAGAACACTGAAGCTTTCTTT. It specifies CASSLRENTEAFF. The chain is built from TRBV27 and TRBJ1-1; no definite D call. Trimming took 2 bases from V and 1 from J, leaving 5 bases between them. The CDR3 runs 13 residues. Germline assignment: CDR1 MNHEY and CDR2 SMNVEV (reference sequence).